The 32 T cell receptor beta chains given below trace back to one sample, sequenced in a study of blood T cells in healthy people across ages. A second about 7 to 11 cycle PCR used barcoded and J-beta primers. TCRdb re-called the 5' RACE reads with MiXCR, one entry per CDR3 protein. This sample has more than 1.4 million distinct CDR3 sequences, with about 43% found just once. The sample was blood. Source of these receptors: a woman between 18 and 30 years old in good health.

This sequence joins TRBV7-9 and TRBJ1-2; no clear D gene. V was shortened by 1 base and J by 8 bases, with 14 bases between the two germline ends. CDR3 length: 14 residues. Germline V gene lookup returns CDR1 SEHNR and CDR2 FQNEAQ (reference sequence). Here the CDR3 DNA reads TGTGCCAGCAGCTTAGAGGGCAGATACGACGGCTACACCTTC. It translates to CASSLEGRYDGYTF.

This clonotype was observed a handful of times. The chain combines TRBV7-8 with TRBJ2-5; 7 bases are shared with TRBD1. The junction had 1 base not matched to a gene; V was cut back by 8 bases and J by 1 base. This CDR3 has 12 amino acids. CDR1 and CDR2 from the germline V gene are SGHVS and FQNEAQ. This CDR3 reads CASQGVQETQYF. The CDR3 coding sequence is TGTGCCAGCCAGGGGGTCCAAGAGACCCAGTACTTC.

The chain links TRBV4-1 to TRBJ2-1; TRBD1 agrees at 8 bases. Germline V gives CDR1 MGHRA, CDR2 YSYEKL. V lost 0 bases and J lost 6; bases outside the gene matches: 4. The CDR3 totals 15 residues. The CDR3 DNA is TGCGCCAGCAGCCAAGAGGGGACAGGCCTCAATGAGCAGTTCTTC. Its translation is CASSQEGTGLNEQFF.

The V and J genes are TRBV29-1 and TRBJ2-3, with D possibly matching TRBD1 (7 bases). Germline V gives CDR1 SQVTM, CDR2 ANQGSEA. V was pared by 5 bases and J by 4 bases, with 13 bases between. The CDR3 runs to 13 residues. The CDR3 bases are TGCAGCGTTCGGGCAGGGGGGCCAGATACGCAGTATTTT. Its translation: CSVRAGGPDTQYF.

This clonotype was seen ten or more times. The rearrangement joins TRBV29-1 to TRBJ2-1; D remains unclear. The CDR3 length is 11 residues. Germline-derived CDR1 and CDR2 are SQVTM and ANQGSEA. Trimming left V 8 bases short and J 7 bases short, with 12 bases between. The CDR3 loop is CSSLSPNEQFF. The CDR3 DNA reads TGCAGCAGTTTGTCGCCTAATGAGCAGTTCTTC.

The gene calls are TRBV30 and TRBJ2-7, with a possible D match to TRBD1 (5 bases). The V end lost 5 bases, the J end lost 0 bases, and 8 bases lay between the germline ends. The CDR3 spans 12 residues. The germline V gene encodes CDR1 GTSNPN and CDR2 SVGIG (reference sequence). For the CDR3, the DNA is TGTGCCTGGGACAGTTTCTCCTACGAGCAGTACTTC. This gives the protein CAWDSFSYEQYF.

CDR3 residues: CASSLFGRESYEQYF. CDR3 DNA sequence: TGTGCCAGCAGCTTATTTGGGCGGGAGTCCTACGAGCAGTACTTC. The chain couples TRBV11-2 to TRBJ2-7, with 7 positions matching TRBD2. The junction had 5 bases not matched to a gene; V was cut back by 2 bases and J by 1 base. CDR1 is SGHAT, CDR2 FQNNGV, per germline. This CDR3 spans 15 amino acids.

The chain's CDR3 is CASSYSSGGPSTDTQYF. DNA of the CDR3: TGTGCCAGCAGTTACAGTAGCGGGGGACCTAGCACAGATACGCAGTATTTT. This chain links TRBV6-2 or TRBV6-3 with TRBJ2-3; 9 bases are shared with TRBD2. CDR3 length equals 17 residues. Per the germline V gene, CDR1 is MNHEY and CDR2 is SVGEGT. The junction had 6 bases not matched to a gene; V was cut back by 2 bases and J by 0 bases.

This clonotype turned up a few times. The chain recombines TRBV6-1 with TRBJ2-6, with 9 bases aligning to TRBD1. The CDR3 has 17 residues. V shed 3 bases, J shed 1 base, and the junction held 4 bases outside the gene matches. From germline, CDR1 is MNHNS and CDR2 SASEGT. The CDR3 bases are TGTGCCAGCAGTGACCGGACAGGGGTATCTGGGGCCAACGTCCTGACTTTC. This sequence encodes CASSDRTGVSGANVLTF.

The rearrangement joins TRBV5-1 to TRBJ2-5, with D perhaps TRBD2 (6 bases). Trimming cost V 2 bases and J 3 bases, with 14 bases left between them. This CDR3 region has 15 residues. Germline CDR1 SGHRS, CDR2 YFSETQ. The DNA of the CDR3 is TGCGCCAGCAGCTTATCACGACTAGGGAAAGAGACCCAGTACTTC. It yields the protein CASSLSRLGKETQYF.

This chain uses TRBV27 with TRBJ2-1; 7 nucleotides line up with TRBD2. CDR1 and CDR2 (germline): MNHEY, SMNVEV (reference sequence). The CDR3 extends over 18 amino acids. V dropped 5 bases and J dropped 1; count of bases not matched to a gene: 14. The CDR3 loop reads CASSSVSGSGGSYNEQFF. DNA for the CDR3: TGTGCCAGCAGTAGTGTTAGCGGGTCCGGAGGGTCCTACAATGAGCAGTTCTTC.

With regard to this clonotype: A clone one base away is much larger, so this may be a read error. The CDR3 DNA follows: TGCGCCAGCAGCTTGGAAGCCCTAAGCTCCTACAATGAGCAGTACTTC. Protein sequence: CASSLEALSSYNEQYF. This chain uses TRBV5-1 with TRBJ2-1; D is ambiguous. The J call is uncertain, as TRBJ2-7 better fits the DNA end. The CDR3 length is 16 residues. CDR1 and CDR2 (germline): SGHRS, YFSETQ.

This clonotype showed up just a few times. This chain's CDR3 is CASSFSLGPTYGYTF. The CDR3 coding sequence is TGTGCCAGCAGTTTCAGCCTGGGACCGACCTATGGCTACACCTTC. The chain links TRBV27 to TRBJ1-2, with D possibly being TRBD1 (5 bases). V shed 3 bases and J shed 4 bases, with 15 bases lying between them. Per the germline V gene, CDR1 is MNHEY and CDR2 is SMNVEV (reference sequence). CDR3 length equals 15 residues.

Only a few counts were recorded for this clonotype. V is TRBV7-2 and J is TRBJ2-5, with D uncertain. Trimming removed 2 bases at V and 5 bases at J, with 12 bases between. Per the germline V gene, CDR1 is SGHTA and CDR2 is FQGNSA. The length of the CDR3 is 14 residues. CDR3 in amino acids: CASSLIMGLETQYF. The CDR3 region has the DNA TGTGCCAGCAGCTTAATTATGGGATTGGAGACCCAGTACTTC.

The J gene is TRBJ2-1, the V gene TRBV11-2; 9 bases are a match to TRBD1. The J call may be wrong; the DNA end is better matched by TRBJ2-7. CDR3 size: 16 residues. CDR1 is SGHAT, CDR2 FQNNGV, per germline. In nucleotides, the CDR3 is TGTGCCAGCAGCGCCCGGGACAGGGAGTTCTACAATGAGCAGTACTTC. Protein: CASSARDREFYNEQYF.

The CDR3 DNA reads TGTGCCACCGAGACAAGGACCCTGTATGGCTACACCTTC. Its protein product is CATETRTLYGYTF. The chain combines TRBV6-1 with TRBJ1-2; no reliable D call. Germline V gene lookup returns CDR1 MNHNS and CDR2 SASEGT. Trimming stripped 10 bases from V and 5 bases from J, with 17 bases between. The CDR3 contains 13 residues.

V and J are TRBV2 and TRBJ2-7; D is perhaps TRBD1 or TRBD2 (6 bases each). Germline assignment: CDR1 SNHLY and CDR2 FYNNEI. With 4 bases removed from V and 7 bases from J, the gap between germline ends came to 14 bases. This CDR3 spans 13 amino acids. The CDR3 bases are TGTGCCAGCAGTGTGCCGGGGGCCGGTGAGCAGTACTTC. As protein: CASSVPGAGEQYF.

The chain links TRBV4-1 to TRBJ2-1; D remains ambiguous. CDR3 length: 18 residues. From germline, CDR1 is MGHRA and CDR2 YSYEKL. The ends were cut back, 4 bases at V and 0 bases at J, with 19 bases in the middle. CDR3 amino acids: CASSPAFGGYSSYNEQFF. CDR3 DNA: TGCGCCAGCAGCCCGGCATTTGGCGGTTACAGCTCCTACAATGAGCAGTTCTTC.

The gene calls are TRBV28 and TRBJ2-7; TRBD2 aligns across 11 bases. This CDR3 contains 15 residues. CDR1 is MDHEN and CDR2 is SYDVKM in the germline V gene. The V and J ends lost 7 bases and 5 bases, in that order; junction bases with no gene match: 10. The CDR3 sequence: CASTHGTSGRHEQYF. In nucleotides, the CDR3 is TGTGCCAGCACCCATGGAACTAGCGGGAGACACGAGCAGTACTTC.

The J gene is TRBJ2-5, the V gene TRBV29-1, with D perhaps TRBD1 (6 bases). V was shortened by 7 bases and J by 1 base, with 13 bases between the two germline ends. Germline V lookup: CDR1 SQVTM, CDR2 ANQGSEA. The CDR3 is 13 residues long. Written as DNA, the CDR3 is TGCAGCGCTCGCCGGGACACCCAAGAGACCCAGTACTTC. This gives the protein CSARRDTQETQYF.

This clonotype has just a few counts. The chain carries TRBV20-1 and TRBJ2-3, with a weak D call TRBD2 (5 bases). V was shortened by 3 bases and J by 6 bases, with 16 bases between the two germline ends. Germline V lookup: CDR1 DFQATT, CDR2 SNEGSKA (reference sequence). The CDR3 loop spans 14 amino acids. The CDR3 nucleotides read TGCAGTGCTAGTCCCCCCACGGGAATTGATACGCAGTATTTT. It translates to CSASPPTGIDTQYF.

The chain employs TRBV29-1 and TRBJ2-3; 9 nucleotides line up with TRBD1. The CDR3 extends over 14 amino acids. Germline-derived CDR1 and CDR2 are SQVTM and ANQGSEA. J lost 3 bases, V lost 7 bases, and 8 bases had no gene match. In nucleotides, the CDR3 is TGCAGCGAAACAGGGGGCGAGGGAACAGATACGCAGTATTTT. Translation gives CSETGGEGTDTQYF.

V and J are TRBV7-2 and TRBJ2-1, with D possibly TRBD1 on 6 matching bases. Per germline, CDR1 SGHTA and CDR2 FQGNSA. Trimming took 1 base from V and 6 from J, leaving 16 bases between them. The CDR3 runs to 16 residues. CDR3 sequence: CASSLVPGRGGNEQFF. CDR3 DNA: TGTGCCAGCAGCTTAGTTCCCGGGCGAGGGGGCAATGAGCAGTTCTTC.

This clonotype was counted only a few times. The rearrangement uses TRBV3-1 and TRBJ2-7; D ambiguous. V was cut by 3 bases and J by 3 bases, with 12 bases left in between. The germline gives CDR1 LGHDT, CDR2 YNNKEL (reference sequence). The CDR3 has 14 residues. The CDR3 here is CASSQSTPSYEQYF. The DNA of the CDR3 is TGTGCCAGCAGCCAGTCGACCCCCAGCTACGAGCAGTACTTC.

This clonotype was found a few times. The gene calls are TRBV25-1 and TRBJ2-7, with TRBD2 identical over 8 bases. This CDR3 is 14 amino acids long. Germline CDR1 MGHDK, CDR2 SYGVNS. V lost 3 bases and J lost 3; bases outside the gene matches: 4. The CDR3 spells CASSEVAGLYEQYF. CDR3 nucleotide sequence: TGTGCCAGCAGTGAGGTAGCGGGGCTCTACGAGCAGTACTTC.

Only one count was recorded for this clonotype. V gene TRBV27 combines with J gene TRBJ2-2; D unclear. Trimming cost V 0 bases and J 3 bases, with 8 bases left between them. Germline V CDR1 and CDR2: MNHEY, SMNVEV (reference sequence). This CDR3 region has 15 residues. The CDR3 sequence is CASSLSGIYTGELFF. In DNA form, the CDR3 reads TGTGCCAGCAGTTTATCTGGGATTTACACCGGGGAGCTGTTTTTT.

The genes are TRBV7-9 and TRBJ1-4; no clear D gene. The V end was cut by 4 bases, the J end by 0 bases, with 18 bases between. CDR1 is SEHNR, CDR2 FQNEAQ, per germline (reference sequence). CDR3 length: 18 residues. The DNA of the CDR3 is TGTGCCAGCAGCTGTTACTTTTGCTCGGTGGCAACTAATGAAAAACTGTTTTTT. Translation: CASSCYFCSVATNEKLFF.

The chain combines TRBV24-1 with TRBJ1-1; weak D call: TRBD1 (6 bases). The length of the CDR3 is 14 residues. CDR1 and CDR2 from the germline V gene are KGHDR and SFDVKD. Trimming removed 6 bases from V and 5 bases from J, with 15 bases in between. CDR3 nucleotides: TGTGCCACCAGTTCCACAGGGCGAGGGACTGAAGCTTTCTTT. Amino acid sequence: CATSSTGRGTEAFF.

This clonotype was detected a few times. The CDR3 DNA reads TGTGCCAGCAACTGGGACAGGGAAGAGACCCAGTACTTC. As protein: CASNWDREETQYF. The chain joins TRBV7-9 to TRBJ2-5, with TRBD1 identical over 9 bases. Trimming at V came to 7 bases and at J to 3 bases, leaving 3 bases not matched to a gene. CDR1 is SEHNR, CDR2 FQNEAQ, per germline (reference sequence). CDR3 length equals 13 residues. Based on the CDR3 plus reference TRBV7-9 and TRBJ2-5, the full variable domain is DTGVSQNPRHKITKRGQNVTFRCDPISEHNRLYWYRQTLGQGPEFLTYFQNEAQLEKSRLLSDRFSAERPKGSFSTLEIQRTEQGDSAMYLCASNWDREETQYFGPGTRLLVL.

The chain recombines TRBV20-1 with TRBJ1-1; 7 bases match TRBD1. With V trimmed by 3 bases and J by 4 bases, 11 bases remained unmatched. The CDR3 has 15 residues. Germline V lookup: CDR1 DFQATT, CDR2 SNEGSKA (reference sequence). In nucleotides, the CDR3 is TGCAGTGCTAGGGATGCTCAGGGGGTTGGCACTGAAGCTTTCTTT. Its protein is CSARDAQGVGTEAFF.

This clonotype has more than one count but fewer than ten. CDR3 sequence reads: CASSLGTLGETQYF. As DNA, the CDR3 is TGTGCCAGCAGCCTCGGGACACTGGGAGAGACCCAGTACTTC. J is TRBJ2-5 and V is TRBV12-3 or TRBV12-4, with a tentative D call TRBD1 (6 bases). The CDR3 length is 14 residues. V shed 6 bases and J shed 4 bases, with 15 bases lying between them.

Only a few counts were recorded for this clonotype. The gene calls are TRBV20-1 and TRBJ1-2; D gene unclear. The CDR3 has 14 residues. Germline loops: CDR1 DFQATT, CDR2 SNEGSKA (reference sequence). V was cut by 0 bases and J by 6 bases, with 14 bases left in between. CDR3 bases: TGCAGTGCTAGAGATTCTGCGGGCAAGGATGGCTACACCTTC. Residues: CSARDSAGKDGYTF.